This TCR beta chain was found in a study of post-analysis software for immune sequencing data. Study information: Relapsing-remitting, secondary progressive and progressive-relapsing courses of multiple sclerosis were included. Study observations and caveats: Relative to controls, patients had 5 or 6 TRBV segments at higher frequency, with TRBV5-6, TRBV5-1 and TRBV20-1 among these.

Unique-molecular-identifier-tagged TCR beta cDNA libraries were used. TCRdb analysed the PCR reads with MiXCR anew, one entry per CDR3 protein. The sample consists of some 260,000 distinct CDR3 sequences, 35% to 45% of them appearing once. Germline-derived CDR1 and CDR2 are MNHEY and SMNVEV (reference sequence). The CDR3 runs to 14 residues. V lost 3 bases and J lost 2, with 9 bases in between. This clonotype appeared a few times. Its antigen is as yet unknown. The source of this sequence is a girl aged 5-17 years with multiple sclerosis. The chain combines TRBV27 with TRBJ2-3, with unresolved D. The sequencing input was blood. CDR3 nucleotide sequence: TGTGCCAGCAGTTTTGGGCGACCCACAGATACGCAGTATTTT. Amino acids: CASSFGRPTDTQYF.